What follows are 31 T cell receptor beta chains derived from one specimen sequenced in a study of blood T cell repertoires in COVID-19. Generated by immunoSEQ multiplex PCR, the TCRdb table keeps only in-frame clones and is missing some. The table shows 110,000 to 150,000 clones, with approximately 87% occurring only once. Sequencing was carried out using peripheral blood. The source of these receptors is a human donor in a cohort sampled during active COVID-19.

The table lists this clone with a few counts. This chain uses TRBV3-1 (or the pseudogene TRBV3-2) with TRBJ1-2; 8 positions agree with TRBD1. The CDR3 extends over 13 amino acids. Germline V gene data show CDR1 as LGHDT and CDR2 as YNNKEL (reference sequence). V dropped 3 bases and J dropped 8; count of bases not matched to a gene: 5. CDR3 region: CASSQGQVGGYTF. CDR3 DNA sequence: TGTGCCAGCAGCCAGGGACAGGTAGGCGGCTACACCTTC.

The chain couples TRBV6-6 to TRBJ2-7, with TRBD2 matching 8 bases. CDR3 length equals 13 residues. Losses at the gene ends were 0 bases for V and 9 bases for J; bases not matched to a gene: 4. The V gene's germline CDR1 is MNHNY and CDR2 SVGAGI (reference sequence). The CDR3, as DNA: TGTGCCAGCAGTTACTCGAATCGGGGGGGGCAGTACTTC. Its translation: CASSYSNRGGQYF.

The rearrangement joins TRBV7-3 to TRBJ2-2; TRBD1 agrees at 7 bases. Unmatched junction bases numbered 6, after V lost 5 bases and J lost 0 bases. The CDR3 has 16 amino acids. The germline gives CDR1 SGHTA, CDR2 FQGTGA. The CDR3 DNA follows: TGTGCCAGCAGCCCATCCGGGACAGCGAACACCGGGGAGCTGTTTTTT. Its protein is CASSPSGTANTGELFF.

The chain couples TRBV7-2 to TRBJ1-1; D call uncertain. The germline gives CDR1 SGHTA, CDR2 FQGNSA. With 1 base removed from V and 2 bases from J, the gap between germline ends came to 5 bases. This CDR3 region has 13 residues. CDR3 in amino acids: CASSLDRNTEAFF. Here the CDR3 DNA reads TGTGCCAGCAGCTTAGACAGAAACACTGAAGCTTTCTTT.

This clone was found once. The rearrangement joins TRBV24-1 to TRBJ2-3; TRBD2 might be the D (5 bases). The germline V gene encodes CDR1 KGHDR and CDR2 SFDVKD. The germline V and J ends were trimmed by 3 bases and 5 bases, with 17 bases remaining between them. This CDR3 is built from 16 residues. CDR3 protein: CATSDLRVGGGDTQYF. CDR3 in DNA: TGTGCCACCAGTGATCTTAGGGTTGGCGGAGGAGATACGCAGTATTTT.

The DNA for the CDR3 is TGCGCCAGCAGCCAAGAAAGTAGCGGGGGAAACACCGGGGAGCTGTTTTTT. Amino acid sequence: CASSQESSGGNTGELFF. The V and J genes are TRBV4-1 and TRBJ2-2; the match to TRBD2 covers 9 bases. The CDR3 is 17 amino acids. Per the germline V gene, CDR1 is MGHRA and CDR2 is YSYEKL. V was pared by 0 bases and J by 2 bases, with 4 bases of the junction left unmatched.

The chain carries TRBV3-1 (or the pseudogene TRBV3-2) and TRBJ1-4; 9 bases align to TRBD1. The CDR3 is 14 amino acids. Trimming took 3 bases from V and 8 from J; bases not matched to a gene: 4. Germline CDR1 is LGHDT and CDR2 is YNNKEL (reference sequence). The CDR3 DNA follows: TGTGCCAGCAGCCAGAGACAGGGGGGGGAAAAACTGTTTTTT. Amino acids: CASSQRQGGEKLFF.

This clone was observed a few times. V gene TRBV27 combines with J gene TRBJ1-5; D might be TRBD1 (6 bases). The CDR3 extends over 12 amino acids. V was clipped by 8 bases and J by 7 bases, with 12 bases between them. Germline-derived CDR1 and CDR2 are MNHEY and SMNVEV (reference sequence). The CDR3 is CASRGGGQPQHF. The CDR3, as DNA: TGTGCCAGCCGTGGGGGGGGCCAGCCCCAGCATTTT.

The chain recombines TRBV7-9 with TRBJ1-3; D is unresolved. V dropped 0 bases and J dropped 1 base, with 7 bases sitting between them. CDR1 is SEHNR, CDR2 FQNEAQ, per germline (reference sequence). The CDR3 is made up of 15 amino acids. The CDR3 sequence is CASSLASTSGNTIYF. The CDR3 DNA reads as TGTGCCAGCAGCTTAGCTAGCACGTCTGGAAACACCATATATTTT.

The J gene is TRBJ2-7, the V gene TRBV3-1 (or the pseudogene TRBV3-2); D is unclear. Per germline, CDR1 LGHDT and CDR2 YNNKEL (reference sequence). The V and J ends lost 1 base and 0 bases respectively, with 7 bases between them. The CDR3 is 14 amino acids. CDR3 bases: TGTGCCAGCAGCCAAGGCGCTCGCTCCTACGAGCAGTACTTC. This sequence encodes CASSQGARSYEQYF.

This rearrangement joins TRBV18 to TRBJ2-7; D remains ambiguous. This CDR3 spans 15 amino acids. The germline CDR1 and CDR2 sequences are KGHSH and LQKENI. Between the trimmed V and J ends, which lost 2 bases and 2 bases, there was a span of 13 bases. Here the CDR3 reads CASSPYAGPTYEQYV. Here the CDR3 DNA reads TGTGCCAGCTCACCATATGCTGGGCCTACCTACGAGCAGTACGTC.

This clone appeared once. This chain links TRBV19 with TRBJ2-3, with D possibly being TRBD2 (6 bases). V was trimmed by 7 bases and J by 2 bases, leaving 13 bases between them. The CDR3 spans 14 residues. Per the germline V gene, CDR1 is LNHDA and CDR2 is SQIVND (reference sequence). The CDR3 spells CASKTGVDTDTQYF. The CDR3 nucleotides are TGTGCCAGTAAGACGGGGGTGGACACAGATACGCAGTATTTT.

This clone has a handful of counts. The chain is built from TRBV3-1 (or the pseudogene TRBV3-2) and TRBJ1-1; perhaps TRBD1 as D (6 bases). V was cut by 5 bases and J by 1 base, with 20 bases left in between. This CDR3 has 17 amino acids. Germline loops: CDR1 LGHDT, CDR2 YNNKEL (reference sequence). The DNA for the CDR3 is TGTGCCAGCAGCTTTACAGGGCGTCCACGGGGGAACACTGAAGCTTTCTTT. Encoded protein: CASSFTGRPRGNTEAFF.

CDR3 sequence reads: CSVIGGPNQPQHF. The CDR3 DNA reads TGCAGCGTTATCGGGGGGCCCAATCAGCCCCAGCATTTT. This rearrangement joins TRBV29-1 to TRBJ1-5, with D tentatively TRBD1 (6 bases). This CDR3 is built from 13 residues. Germline values: CDR1 SQVTM, CDR2 ANQGSEA. V was cut by 5 bases and J by 3 bases, with 11 bases left in between. Full variable domain (missing parts from reference TRBV29-1 and TRBJ1-5): SAVISQKPSRDICQRGTSLTIQCQVDSQVTMMFWYRQQPGQSLTLIATANQGSEATYESGFVIDKFPISRPNLTFSTLTVSNMSPEDSSIYLCSVIGGPNQPQHFGDGTRLSIL.

The chain has TRBV19 and TRBJ2-7; 9 bases match TRBD1. Looked up from germline, CDR1 is LNHDA and CDR2 is SQIVND (reference sequence). This CDR3 is built from 14 residues. Losses at the gene ends were 4 bases for V and 3 bases for J; bases not matched to a gene: 4. The CDR3 DNA is TGTGCCAGTAGTACGCGACAGGGGGACTACGAGCAGTACTTC. It yields the protein CASSTRQGDYEQYF.

Only one count was recorded for this clone. The rearrangement links TRBV14 to TRBJ2-5; D is perhaps TRBD1 (6 bases). The CDR3 is 13 amino acids. Germline assignment: CDR1 SGHDN and CDR2 FVKESK. The germline V and J ends were trimmed by 3 bases and 4 bases, with 9 bases remaining between them. Written as DNA, the CDR3 is TGTGCCAGCAGCCAGGAAGGGGGAGAGACCCAGTACTTC. This gives the protein CASSQEGGETQYF.

The chain carries TRBV4-2 and TRBJ1-5, with 8 bases lining up with TRBD1. V lost 3 bases and J lost 0; bases outside the gene matches: 10. The CDR3 loop spans 18 amino acids. Germline V gene lookup returns CDR1 LGHNA and CDR2 YNFKEQ. CDR3 residues: CASSQTAGTGSSNQPQHF. CDR3 DNA sequence: TGTGCCAGCAGCCAGACCGCCGGGACAGGCTCTAGCAATCAGCCCCAGCATTTT.

The genes are TRBV10-3 and TRBJ1-1; D is unresolved. The CDR3 is 15 residues long. Germline loops: CDR1 ENHRY, CDR2 SYGVKD. V was shortened by 1 base and J by 2 bases, with 11 bases between the two germline ends. In nucleotides, the CDR3 is TGTGCCATCAGTGAGTTGGCCAGAGGAAACACTGAAGCTTTCTTT. This gives the protein CAISELARGNTEAFF.

V usage is TRBV5-1 and J usage is TRBJ1-1, with 9 bases matching TRBD1. This CDR3 is 14 amino acids long. V lost 3 bases, J lost 8 bases, and 8 bases stayed unmatched. Per germline, CDR1 SGHRS and CDR2 YFSETQ. The CDR3 spells CASSSILGQGEAFF. The CDR3 coding sequence is TGCGCCAGCAGCTCCATCCTCGGACAGGGGGAAGCTTTCTTT.

This clone was seen more than once but under ten times. The chain has TRBV29-1 and TRBJ1-2; D perhaps matches TRBD1 (6 bases). Trimming pared 7 bases from V and 7 bases from J, leaving 13 bases between. CDR3 size: 11 residues. Per germline, CDR1 SQVTM and CDR2 ANQGSEA. The DNA of the CDR3 is TGCAGCGGGAGTACAGGGTCTGGCTACACCTTC. Its translation is CSGSTGSGYTF.

The rearrangement links TRBV29-1 to TRBJ2-3, with TRBD2 identical over 13 bases. Germline V gene sequence: CDR1 SQVTM, CDR2 ANQGSEA. The CDR3 extends over 16 amino acids. V shed 2 bases and J 3 bases; nucleotides not matched to a gene: 5. The CDR3 loop reads CSVETSGRAGTDTQYF. CDR3 nucleotide sequence: TGCAGCGTTGAAACTAGCGGGAGGGCCGGGACAGATACGCAGTATTTT.

This clone has a handful of counts. The rearrangement links TRBV6-5 to TRBJ1-3; 10 bases line up with TRBD1. The V gene end was trimmed by 7 bases and the J gene end by 2 bases; junction bases not matched to a gene: 5. The germline gives CDR1 MNHEY, CDR2 SVGAGI. CDR3 size: 15 residues. CDR3 region: CASTAGTGAGNTIYF. CDR3 DNA sequence: TGTGCCAGCACTGCCGGGACAGGGGCTGGAAACACCATATATTTT.

This clone has only a few counts. J is TRBJ2-3 and V is TRBV2; 7 bases are a match to TRBD2. The V gene end was trimmed by 3 bases and the J gene end by 9 bases; junction bases not matched to a gene: 9. The germline V gene encodes CDR1 SNHLY and CDR2 FYNNEI. This CDR3 is built from 14 residues. The CDR3 loop is CASSDPTSSRTQYF. CDR3 in DNA: TGTGCCAGCAGTGACCCGACTAGCTCCCGGACGCAGTATTTT.

This chain joins TRBV7-2 and TRBJ2-4; 8 bases match TRBD1. Per the germline V gene, CDR1 is SGHTA and CDR2 is FQGNSA. J was trimmed by 5 bases and V by 3 bases; bases with no gene match: 3. The CDR3 has 14 amino acids. This CDR3 reads CASSFTGGQNIQYF. Here the CDR3 DNA reads TGTGCCAGCAGCTTTACAGGGGGGCAAAACATTCAGTACTTC.

This sequence joins TRBV5-5 and TRBJ1-2, with 7 bases that match TRBD1. The CDR3 contains 15 residues. CDR1 is SGHKS, CDR2 YYEKEE, per germline (reference sequence). J gave up 3 bases and V 4 bases, and 9 bases lay outside the gene matches. This CDR3 reads CASSLGNRGHYGYTF. As DNA, the CDR3 is TGTGCCAGCAGCCTAGGGAACAGGGGCCACTATGGCTACACCTTC.

The rearrangement uses TRBV7-3 and TRBJ1-2; the D is unclear. Trimming removed 3 bases from V and 1 base from J, with 12 bases in between. This CDR3 contains 15 residues. CDR1 and CDR2 (germline): SGHTA, FQGTGA. The CDR3 reads CASSFDDTSNYGYTF. The CDR3 DNA reads as TGTGCCAGCAGCTTTGATGACACAAGTAACTATGGCTACACCTTC.

The CDR3 here is CASSFGQGTYNEQFF. The CDR3 DNA sequence: TGTGCCAGCAGCTTTGGCCAGGGGACCTACAATGAGCAGTTCTTC. The V call is TRBV11-3, the J call TRBJ2-1; D is possibly TRBD1 (6 bases). Germline V gene lookup returns CDR1 SGHNT and CDR2 YENEEA. The V end lost 3 bases, the J end lost 2 bases, and 11 bases lay between the germline ends. CDR3 length equals 15 residues.

This clone was recorded a few times. The chain joins TRBV6-6 to TRBJ2-7; tentatively, D is TRBD1 (5 bases). This CDR3 spans 15 amino acids. Germline values: CDR1 MNHNY, CDR2 SVGAGI (reference sequence). The ends were cut back, 0 bases at V and 2 bases at J, with 11 bases in the middle. The CDR3 region has the DNA TGTGCCAGCAGTTACTCGATACAGGCCACCTACGAGCAGTACTTC. Its protein is CASSYSIQATYEQYF.

The chain is built from TRBV5-1 and TRBJ1-1, with 9 bases lining up with TRBD1. V lost 4 bases to trimming and J lost 5 bases; unmatched junction nucleotides: 6. Germline V gene data show CDR1 as SGHRS and CDR2 as YFSETQ. The CDR3 is made up of 14 amino acids. The CDR3 is CASSPQGAWTEAFF. The CDR3, as DNA: TGCGCCAGCAGCCCACAGGGGGCGTGGACTGAAGCTTTCTTT.

There are a few counts of this clone. The V gene is TRBV6-5, the J gene TRBJ1-3, with D uncertain. V lost 10 bases to trimming and J lost 0 bases, with 13 bases between them. The CDR3 is 14 residues long. CDR1 and CDR2 from the germline V gene are MNHEY and SVGAGI. The CDR3 DNA reads TGTGCCATCTTGGGCCGATTCTCTGGAAACACCATATATTTT. Amino acid sequence: CAILGRFSGNTIYF.

The genes are TRBV5-1 and TRBJ1-1; D call uncertain. V lost 4 bases and J 4 bases, leaving 20 bases between the germline ends. Germline V gives CDR1 SGHRS, CDR2 YFSETQ. The CDR3 runs 16 residues. In DNA, the CDR3 is TGCGCCAGCAGCCCAAACGGGGATGCCTCGGGCACTGAAGCTTTCTTT. Protein: CASSPNGDASGTEAFF.